This T cell receptor (beta chain) emerged from a study of PD-1 and CTLA-4 blockade in melanoma. Sequencing was performed with immunoSEQ multiplex PCR; in TCRdb, only in-frame clones are kept and a portion is missing. The repertoire holds about 31,000 clones, with 88% as singletons. This receptor was identified in a human donor with melanoma. Sequenced material: CD8+ T cells from peripheral blood, taken from a patient given anti-PD-1 treatment.

CDR3 amino acids: CASSQPAGNTIYF. DNA of the CDR3: TGCGCCAGCAGCCAACCGGCTGGAAACACCATATATTTT. The chain recombines TRBV4-1 with TRBJ1-3; D uncertain. V lost 2 bases, J lost 2 bases, and 4 bases lay in between. From germline, CDR1 is MGHRA and CDR2 YSYEKL. The CDR3 length is 13 residues.